These T cell receptor beta chains were read from a single sample in a study of blood T cell repertoires in COVID-19. The repertoire was sequenced with immunoSEQ multiplex PCR; TCRdb's copy has only in-frame clones and lacks some. In the table there are tens of thousands of clones, over 90% of which are singletons. Material: peripheral blood. The receptors come from a human donor in a cohort sampled during active COVID-19. CDR3s include the opening cysteine and the closing phenylalanine or tryptophan. The D gene is left open where the match is weak. Not every row has a clone size; where given, it reads once, few, many or a size class.

v_gene,abundance,d_gene,j_gene,CDR3nt,CDR3aa
TRBV5-1,-,-,TRBJ1-1,TGCGCCAGCAGCTTGGTTGGCCCTATCACGGGGAACACTGAAGCTTTCTTT,CASSLVGPITGNTEAFF
TRBV9,once,-,TRBJ2-1,TGTGCCAGTAACCCATACTCAGGGGCCGGGGCCTACAATGAGCAGTTCTTC,CASNPYSGAGAYNEQFF
TRBV4-3,-,-,TRBJ2-3,TGCGCCAGCAGCCTCGCGGCAGGGAGGATGACAGATACGCAGTATTTT,CASSLAAGRMTDTQYF
TRBV5-4,-,TRBD2,TRBJ2-1,TGTGCCAGCAGCAGTCCGCTAGCGGGAGTTGAGGAGCAGTTCTTC,CASSSPLAGVEEQFF
TRBV10-3,-,TRBD1,TRBJ1-4,TGTGCCATCAGTGAGTCGGCAAGGGGGCCGGGTGAAAAACTGTTTTTT,CAISESARGPGEKLFF
TRBV2,-,TRBD1,TRBJ1-5,TGTGCCAGCGGGAGTTTATCAGGGGGTAATCAGCCCCAGCATTTT,CASGSLSGGNQPQHF
TRBV19,-,TRBD2,TRBJ2-7,TGTGCCAGTAGTTCAATAGCGGGAGGTCTCGACGAGCAGTACTTC,CASSSIAGGLDEQYF
TRBV7-6,-,TRBD2,TRBJ2-2,TGTGCCAGCAGCTCCATTTCCAGTCTGGGACTAGCGAGCACCGGGGAGCTGTTTTTT,CASSSISSLGLASTGELFF
TRBV7-9,-,-,TRBJ1-6,TGTGCCAGCAGCCAACCCGGCGGTCGTTCACCCCTCCACTTT,CASSQPGGRSPLHF
TRBV18,-,-,TRBJ2-1,TGTGCCAGCTCACCATCGGCGGGACCCTACAATGAGCAGTTCTTC,CASSPSAGPYNEQFF